This T cell receptor (beta chain) originates from a study of CD8+ T cells in alopecia areata. CDR1 and CDR2 from the germline V gene are LGHNA and YSLEER. The V gene lost 4 bases and the J gene lost 5 bases, with 8 bases spanning the gap. The CDR3 totals 12 residues. Study-level results: Researchers report lesional scalp, most notably alopecia totalis/universalis, outstripped normal scalp in clonality. Numerous expanded lesional clones remained in scalp and blood during tofacitinib. Tofacitinib delivered significant drops in scalp clonality and in expanded CD8+ clones among the top 100.

RNA was isolated and reverse transcribed to cDNA, the sequencing template. This table comes from immunoSEQ multiplex PCR, and its TCRdb copy is limited to in-frame clones, with some not included. The sample contains 190,000 or so clones, 55% to 70% of which appear only once. This clone appeared a few times. The antigen is unknown. Described treatment: oral pan-JAK inhibitor, 5-10 mg twice daily. Sequenced material: CD4+ T cells sorted from blood, taken at week 24, from a patient treated with tofacitinib. This receptor was taken from a human donor with alopecia areata. The J gene is TRBJ1-2, the V gene TRBV4-3; D is unresolved. The chain's CDR3 is CASSLLQYGYTF. In DNA form, the CDR3 reads TGCGCCAGCAGCCTCCTACAATATGGCTACACCTTC.